These 9 T cell receptor beta chains were sequenced from one sample in a study of blood T cell repertoires in COVID-19. TCRdb keeps only in-frame clones here, not all; method: immunoSEQ multiplex PCR. This sample yields 250,000 to 300,000 clones, of which more than 85% are seen a single time; around 2.2% belongs to the top ten. The sample taken for sequencing was peripheral blood. All receptors derive from a woman in her twenties or thirties with COVID-19, enrolled during active disease.

V usage is TRBV2 and J usage is TRBJ2-1; TRBD2 matches 8 bases. Germline values: CDR1 SNHLY, CDR2 FYNNEI. V lost 7 bases to trimming and J lost 4 bases; unmatched junction nucleotides: 9. This CDR3 contains 15 residues. The CDR3 DNA sequence: TGTGCCAGCACCCCTCTTACGGGGGGGTACAATGAGCAGTTCTTC. Translating it yields CASTPLTGGYNEQFF.

This rearrangement joins TRBV10-2 to TRBJ2-3; 9 positions match TRBD2. V shed 5 bases and J 0 bases; nucleotides not matched to a gene: 9. The germline CDR1 and CDR2 sequences are WSHSY and SAAADI. This CDR3 comprises 17 residues. The CDR3: CASSPLSGRGSTDTQYF. In DNA, the CDR3 is TGCGCCAGCAGTCCACTTAGCGGGAGAGGTAGCACAGATACGCAGTATTTT.

Here the CDR3 reads CASSLRGDRGNVYEQYF. For the CDR3, the DNA is TGTGCCAGCAGCCTAAGAGGGGACAGGGGAAATGTCTACGAGCAGTACTTC. The chain links TRBV7-2 to TRBJ2-7; TRBD1 matches at 10 bases. This CDR3 is built from 17 residues. Germline-derived CDR1 and CDR2 are SGHTA and FQGNSA. Trimming cost V 5 bases and J 3 bases; bases outside gene matches: 13.

V usage is TRBV5-6 and J usage is TRBJ1-5; D is undetermined. Germline V lookup: CDR1 SGHDT, CDR2 YYEEEE. The CDR3 is made up of 14 amino acids. The V and J ends lost 4 bases and 4 bases respectively, with 12 bases between them. This CDR3 is CASSTGRKNQPQHF. The CDR3 DNA is TGTGCCAGCAGCACGGGTCGGAAGAATCAGCCCCAGCATTTT.

This clone appeared once. The chain joins TRBV10-2 to TRBJ2-3; perhaps TRBD2 as D (6 bases). The CDR3 contains 15 residues. Deletions cut 6 bases from V and 9 bases from J, with 22 bases between. Germline V lookup: CDR1 WSHSY, CDR2 SAAADI. The CDR3 nucleotides read TGCGCCAGCAGCCAAACTAGTCGGGAGAGGCACACGCAGTATTTT. Translated, it gives CASSQTSRERHTQYF.

V usage is TRBV6-2 or TRBV6-3 and J usage is TRBJ2-1; maybe TRBD2 (6 bases). The V and J ends lost 5 bases and 1 base respectively, with 12 bases between them. The CDR3 totals 15 residues. Germline loops: CDR1 MNHEY, CDR2 SVGEGT. The CDR3 sequence: CASSAGRASYNEQFF. CDR3 DNA: TGTGCCAGCAGTGCGGGACGAGCTTCCTACAATGAGCAGTTCTTC.

The chain combines TRBV6-6 with TRBJ2-7; 7 nucleotides align to TRBD2. The germline gives CDR1 MNHNY, CDR2 SVGAGI (reference sequence). The CDR3 runs 16 residues. The V segment lost 0 bases and the J segment 0 bases; nucleotides outside the gene matches: 5. CDR3 residues: CASSYSGRGGSYEQYF. DNA for the CDR3: TGTGCCAGCAGTTACTCGGGGAGGGGAGGCTCCTACGAGCAGTACTTC.

The chain has TRBV13 and TRBJ2-2; tentative D call: TRBD1 (6 bases). CDR1 and CDR2 from the germline V gene are PRHDT and FYEKMQ (reference sequence). V lost 5 bases, J lost 3 bases, and 13 bases lay in between. This CDR3 is built from 15 residues. The CDR3 coding sequence is TGTGCCAGCAGCGGACACAGGGTGGACACCGGGGAGCTGTTTTTT. Translation: CASSGHRVDTGELFF.

The chain is built from TRBV5-6 and TRBJ2-1; a weak D match, TRBD2 (6 bases). The germline V gene has CDR1 SGHDT and CDR2 YYEEEE. Between the trimmed V and J ends, which lost 4 bases and 5 bases, there was a span of 22 bases. The CDR3 covers 17 residues. The CDR3 DNA reads as TGTGCCAGCAGCGATTCCGCGCTAGCGAGAGTGAACAATGAGCAGTTCTTC. Protein: CASSDSALARVNNEQFF.